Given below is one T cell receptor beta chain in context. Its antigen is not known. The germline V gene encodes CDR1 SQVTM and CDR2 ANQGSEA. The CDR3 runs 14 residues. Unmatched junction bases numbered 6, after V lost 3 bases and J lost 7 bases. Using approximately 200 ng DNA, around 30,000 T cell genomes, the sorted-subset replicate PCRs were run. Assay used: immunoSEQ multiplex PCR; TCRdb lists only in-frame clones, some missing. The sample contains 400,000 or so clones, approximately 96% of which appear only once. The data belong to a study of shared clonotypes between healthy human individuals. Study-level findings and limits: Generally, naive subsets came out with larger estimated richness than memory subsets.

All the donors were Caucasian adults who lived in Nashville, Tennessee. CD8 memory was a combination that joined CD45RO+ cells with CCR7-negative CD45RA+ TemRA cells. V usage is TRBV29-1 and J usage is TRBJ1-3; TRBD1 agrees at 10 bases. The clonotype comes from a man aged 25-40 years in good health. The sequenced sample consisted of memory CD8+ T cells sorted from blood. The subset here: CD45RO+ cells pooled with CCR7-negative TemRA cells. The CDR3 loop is CSVDQLDRGNTIYF. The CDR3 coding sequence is TGCAGCGTTGACCAATTGGACAGGGGGAACACCATATATTTT.